What follows is one T cell receptor beta chain and its context. Its antigen specificity is not known. The junction differs from germline at one of its ends, possibly a read error. Using a constant-region primer and ProtoScript II reverse transcriptase, TCRbeta-specific cDNA was reverse-transcribed from 500 to 650 ng total RNA. TCRbeta libraries were built with three nested multiplex PCR rounds, a slightly modified ARM-PCR procedure. Each of the first two PCR rounds ran for 9 to 11 cycles using multiplex TRBV1-TRBV30 forward primers together with a Cbeta reverse primer. Sample barcodes and Illumina adapters were added in a final 25-cycle PCR with Deep VentR polymerase. Before sequencing, amplicons between 200 and 500 bp were purified from gel using a QIAquick gel extraction kit. The TCRbeta amplicons were sequenced with 250-bp paired-end reads on an Illumina HiSeq 2500. From the authors' description of their analysis: Reads were quality-trimmed with Trimmomatic v0.33, and paired reads were merged with FLASH v1.2.11 to recover full CDR3 sequences. MiGEC v1.2.1b assigned V, D and J germline segments to the rearranged TCRbeta sequences. Clonotype statistics and Shannon-Wiener diversity indices were computed with VDJtools v1.0.0. Except for diversity analysis, only the 250 most abundant clonotypes of each sample were used in subsequent analyses to reduce sampling bias. The raw public reads went through TCRdb reprocessing: fastp at Q25, MiXCR clone calling, in-frame beta chains kept. Here each entry gathers all rows of one CDR3 protein and keeps the most common genes and DNA. V and J calls and clone size were set by TCRdb, not the authors. This sample lists tens of thousands of distinct CDR3 sequences; around 70% were detected once. The ten largest account for 30% to 40% of the sample.

This sample is part of a study of tumor-infiltrating lymphocytes in primary liver carcinoma (dated by TCRdb to 2016 to 2017). For the wider study: Of the five patients (three men and two women, aged 30 to 69 years), four had hepatocellular carcinoma and one had combined HCC and intrahepatic cholangiocarcinoma. The five patients had tumors staged T1-T3 N0M0, with maximum diameters ranging from about 4.2 to 10 cm. Each sample produced roughly 3.65 to 7.5 million productive TCRbeta reads, and read depth showed no significant difference between tissue types. The study combined TCRbeta repertoire sequencing, expression microarrays and whole-exome sequencing across five regions of each liver tumor, with adjacent normal tissue and blood. A total of 35 specimens from 5 patients underwent TCRbeta repertoire sequencing, comprising some 25 tumor regions, 5 adjacent noncancerous liver tissues and 5 peripheral blood samples. Agilent mRNA microarray profiling was performed on the approximately 25 tumor region samples to relate TCRbeta repertoire diversity to the local molecular phenotype. Reproducibility between technical replicate repertoires was high, with correlation coefficients above 0.95 and mean shared-clone rates about 0.89. Overall study outcomes, separate from this receptor: The top 250 clones made up a significantly larger repertoire fraction in tumors than in blood (p = 0.039). Because sequencing covered only the TCR beta chain and unpaired alpha chains were not captured, true repertoire diversity is likely underestimated. The study included only four to six patients, and the authors note findings should be validated in a larger study. Only about 7.5-24% of top clones were found in all five regions of a tumor, suggesting spatial heterogeneity of tumor-infiltrating T cells. Repertoire overlap was found to be higher between tumor regions (mean roughly 36%) than between tumor-adjacent (about 17%) or tumor-blood (around 15%) pairs, consistent with antigen-driven expansion. Bulk unsorted samples precluded comparing CD4+ and CD8+ T cell repertoires.

The CDR3 holds 14 amino acids from the cysteine to the phenylalanine. Of all the DNA, just the CDR3 is kept, 42 bases in frame from base 1. CDR1 and CDR2 were assigned from the germline V gene as MDHEN and SYDVKM. Without any cell sorting, total RNA and DNA were extracted together from around 20-30 mg of bulk tissue using the AllPrep DNA/RNA mini kit. Between late 2015 and March 2016, five patients in China with histopathologically diagnosed primary liver carcinoma had surgical resection. Chronic HBV infection was present in the patients, and the patients were treatment-naive at sampling. Each tumor was sampled at five spatially separated regions: the tumor centre plus the superior, inferior, left-lateral and right-lateral poles. More than 75% viable tumor cells were found by histology in every tumor sample. Fresh tumor and adjacent tissue pieces were bisected; one half was stored in RNAlater at -80°C, the other sent for histology.

The chain was built from TRBV28 and TRBJ2-1, with 8 bases in between that match TRBD2. The receptor was derived from a young woman with primary liver carcinoma and hepatitis B virus infection. The sample consisted of liver tumor tissue from sampling region 3. The sample's cell subset or site label, in plain terms: tumor region T3, left-lateral pole. In nucleotides, the sequence is TGTGCCAGCAGGGGGACTAGTGGTGACAATCAGCAGTTCTTC. Its protein product is CASRGTSGDNQQFF.